The 22 T cell receptor beta chains given below trace back to one sample, sequenced in a study of T cells in Graves' hyperthyroidism and ophthalmopathy. Authors of the study amplified TCR beta CDR3 regions from RNA transcripts. The HTBI primer set served for first-round RT-PCR of the TCR CDR3. A single record per CDR3 protein comes from TCRdb applying MiXCR to the multiplex PCR reads. The profile shows around 500,000 distinct CDR3 sequences, 14% of them singletons. What was sequenced was blood. These receptors originate from a woman aged 18-29 years with Graves' hyperthyroidism.

This clonotype was found many times. The chain carries TRBV14 and TRBJ2-1; 10 bases match TRBD2. The CDR3 is 16 residues long. The J segment lost 3 bases and the V segment lost 1 base, leaving 3 bases of the junction unmatched. Germline assignment: CDR1 SGHDN and CDR2 FVKESK. CDR3 residues: CASSQVRTSGYNEQFF. For the CDR3, the DNA is TGTGCCAGCAGCCAAGTCCGGACTAGCGGCTACAATGAGCAGTTCTTC.

This clonotype was found a few times. The chain employs TRBV19 and TRBJ2-2, with D perhaps TRBD2 (7 bases). The CDR3 is made up of 14 amino acids. The germline CDR1 and CDR2 sequences are LNHDA and SQIVND (reference sequence). The V and J ends lost 5 bases and 6 bases respectively, with 13 bases between them. CDR3 amino acids: CASSRGANSGELFF. The CDR3 DNA reads as TGTGCCAGTAGTCGGGGGGCGAATTCCGGGGAGCTGTTTTTT.

This clonotype was seen a few times. The chain carries TRBV12-5 and TRBJ2-1; TRBD2 agrees at 8 bases. Germline V CDR1 and CDR2: LGHNT, FRNRAP. The CDR3 length is 18 residues. With 5 bases clipped from V and 8 bases from J, the junction kept 20 bases outside the gene matches. The DNA for the CDR3 is TGTGCTAGTGGTACAAAAGATAAGACTAGCGCTAAGGGGGATGAGCAGTTCTTC. This sequence encodes CASGTKDKTSAKGDEQFF.

This clonotype has a count of ten or more. V gene TRBV2 combines with J gene TRBJ2-4; D gene ambiguous. This CDR3 is 15 amino acids long. Germline lookup yields CDR1 SNHLY and CDR2 FYNNEI. Deletions cut 7 bases from V and 0 bases from J, with 13 bases between. The DNA for the CDR3 is TGTGCCAGCACGGAAAGTCCCCTAGCCAAAAACATTCAGTACTTC. Translated, it gives CASTESPLAKNIQYF.

This clonotype has at least ten counts. DNA of the CDR3: TGTGCCAGCAGAGGACAGGGGGTATCCTACAATGAGCAGTTCTTC. This translates into CASRGQGVSYNEQFF. The V gene is TRBV27, the J gene TRBJ2-1, with 10 bases identical to TRBD1. The length of the CDR3 is 15 residues. With 6 bases clipped from V and 1 base from J, the junction kept 3 bases outside the gene matches. Germline CDR1 is MNHEY and CDR2 is SMNVEV (reference sequence).

This clonotype was seen only a few times. The chain is built from TRBV6-2 or TRBV6-3 and TRBJ2-2; 10 nucleotides align to TRBD2. The CDR3 contains 18 residues. V was clipped by 5 bases and J by 3 bases; unmatched bases: 12. CDR1 is MNHEY and CDR2 is SVGEGT in the germline V gene. CDR3: CASSPRIGLAVYTGELFF. The CDR3 DNA reads TGTGCCAGCAGTCCCCGGATTGGACTAGCGGTATACACCGGGGAGCTGTTTTTT.

This clonotype was seen a handful of times. This sequence may be a read error, since a much larger clone differs from it by one base. The chain carries TRBV6-9 and TRBJ1-1, with a tentative D call TRBD1 (6 bases). The CDR3 spans 17 residues. Looked up from germline, CDR1 is MNHGY and CDR2 is SVAAGI. CDR3 nucleotide sequence: TGTGCCAACAGTTCCCAGGGGCGCGGGTCTCGGAACACTGAAGCTTTCTTT. This gives the protein CANSSQGRGSRNTEAFF.

V is TRBV5-6 and J is TRBJ2-1; 11 positions agree with TRBD2. CDR1 SGHDT and CDR2 YYEEEE come from the germline V gene. V was pared by 0 bases and J by 9 bases, with 11 bases of the junction left unmatched. The CDR3 loop spans 17 amino acids. The CDR3 here is CASSLALAGGHGLEQFF. The CDR3 DNA sequence: TGTGCCAGCAGCTTGGCGTTAGCGGGAGGGCACGGGCTTGAGCAGTTCTTC.

In this sample, this clonotype turned up a few times. The V call is TRBV7-9, the J call TRBJ2-3; D is uncertain. The CDR3 runs 12 residues. Germline V lookup: CDR1 SEHNR, CDR2 FQNEAQ (reference sequence). V gave up 8 bases and J gave up 4 bases, with 10 bases separating them. This CDR3 is CASGVGSDTQYF. Written as DNA, the CDR3 is TGTGCCAGCGGGGTAGGATCAGATACGCAGTATTTT.

This clonotype appeared many times. This chain joins TRBV28 and TRBJ2-3; D gene unclear. The CDR3 totals 15 residues. Germline lookup yields CDR1 MDHEN and CDR2 SYDVKM. Trimming left V 7 bases short and J 1 base short, with 15 bases between. CDR3 sequence reads: CASTPEAAGTDTQYF. The CDR3 DNA follows: TGTGCCAGCACCCCTGAGGCCGCAGGCACAGATACGCAGTATTTT.

The rearrangement uses TRBV4-1 and TRBJ2-1; TRBD2 is a possible D gene (5 bases). Germline assignment: CDR1 MGHRA and CDR2 YSYEKL. V shed 5 bases and J shed 9 bases, with 26 bases lying between them. This CDR3 has 17 amino acids. CDR3: CASSTLVVTTTIGEQFF. The CDR3, as DNA: TGCGCCAGCAGCACCCTGGTGGTGACTACTACAATTGGTGAGCAGTTCTTC.

The table lists this clonotype with many counts. The chain carries TRBV28 and TRBJ2-4; 7 bases map to TRBD2. Germline V gives CDR1 MDHEN, CDR2 SYDVKM. V lost 3 bases, J lost 6 bases, and 14 bases stayed unmatched. The CDR3 consists of 17 residues. The CDR3 nucleotides read TGTGCCAGCAGTTTCGTTCGAGCGGCGGGAGCTTTAAACATTCAGTACTTC. Translation: CASSFVRAAGALNIQYF.

This rearrangement joins TRBV10-3 to TRBJ1-1, with a tentative D call TRBD1 (6 bases). Germline V gene lookup returns CDR1 ENHRY and CDR2 SYGVKD. This CDR3 has 14 amino acids. Trimming pared 10 bases from V and 1 base from J, leaving 16 bases between. CDR3 in DNA: TGTGCCACCCAGACAGGTGATTCGAACACTGAAGCTTTCTTT. It codes for CATQTGDSNTEAFF.

This clonotype was found many times. J is TRBJ1-1 and V is TRBV9; no definite D call. This CDR3 region has 15 residues. Per germline, CDR1 SGDLS and CDR2 YYNGEE. Deletions cut 0 bases from V and 1 base from J, with 10 bases between. The CDR3 DNA reads as TGTGCCAGCAGCGTAGCTCCAGGCCAGAACACTGAAGCTTTCTTT. Amino acids: CASSVAPGQNTEAFF.

This clonotype was seen ten or more times. This chain uses TRBV24-1 with TRBJ2-1; 11 nucleotides agree with TRBD2. Unmatched junction bases numbered 4, after V lost 4 bases and J lost 3 bases. Looked up from germline, CDR1 is KGHDR and CDR2 is SFDVKD. CDR3 size: 16 residues. The CDR3 DNA reads as TGTGCCACCAGTGACCCGACTAGCGGGATCTACAATGAGCAGTTCTTC. The encoded protein is CATSDPTSGIYNEQFF.

This clonotype was recorded many times. This rearrangement joins TRBV11-3 to TRBJ2-1; D ambiguous. This CDR3 contains 12 residues. V was shortened by 1 base and J by 9 bases, with 7 bases between the two germline ends. Germline CDR1 reads SGHNT; CDR2 reads YENEEA. The CDR3 protein is CASSLGPGEQFF. CDR3 coding DNA: TGTGCCAGCAGCTTAGGTCCGGGTGAGCAGTTCTTC.

This clonotype was observed many times. This rearrangement joins TRBV6-1 to TRBJ2-1; no reliable D call. The CDR3 loop spans 12 amino acids. Germline values: CDR1 MNHNS, CDR2 SASEGT. Trimming pared 7 bases from V and 4 bases from J, leaving 8 bases between. CDR3 amino acids: CASTRDYNEQFF. The CDR3 DNA is TGTGCCAGCACCCGAGATTACAATGAGCAGTTCTTC.

This clonotype was recorded at least ten times. The gene calls are TRBV19 and TRBJ1-3; 12 positions match TRBD1. Germline assignment: CDR1 LNHDA and CDR2 SQIVND (reference sequence). The CDR3 spans 16 residues. The J segment lost 3 bases and the V segment lost 11 bases, leaving 11 bases of the junction unmatched. The DNA for the CDR3 is TGTGCCGCGACGGGACAGGGGGCTAAGTATGGAAACACCATATATTTT. Translating gives CAATGQGAKYGNTIYF.

Many counts were recorded for this clonotype. The chain carries TRBV18 and TRBJ2-7, with D possibly matching TRBD2 (7 bases). Germline V CDR1 and CDR2: KGHSH, LQKENI. The CDR3 has 14 amino acids. The ends were cut back, 3 bases at V and 7 bases at J, with 16 bases in the middle. In DNA form, the CDR3 reads TGTGCCAGCTCACCCCGGGGGCCAGCGGGGGAGCAGTACTTC. It yields the protein CASSPRGPAGEQYF. The full variable domain, with the rest looked up from reference TRBV18 and TRBJ2-7, is NAGVMQNPRHLVRRRGQEARLRCSPMKGHSHVYWYRQLPEEGLKFMVYLQKENIIDESGMPKERFSAEFPKEGPSILRIQQVVRGDSAAYFCASSPRGPAGEQYFGPGTRLTVT.

In this sample, this clonotype turned up many times. The V gene is TRBV2, the J gene TRBJ1-5; 9 bases are a match to TRBD1. Germline lookup yields CDR1 SNHLY and CDR2 FYNNEI. The ends lost 7 bases at V and 5 bases at J; junction bases unmatched: 6. The CDR3 loop spans 14 amino acids. Written as DNA, the CDR3 is TGTGCCAGCAACCCGGACAGGGGTCATCAGCCCCAGCATTTT. As protein: CASNPDRGHQPQHF.

This clonotype occurred many times. The chain is built from TRBV6-2 or TRBV6-3 and TRBJ1-1, with 7 bases that match TRBD1. CDR3 length equals 16 residues. The germline V gene has CDR1 MNHEY and CDR2 SVGEGT. After removal of 0 bases from V and 1 base from J, the junction contained 5 bases not matched to a gene. CDR3 bases: TGTGCCAGCAGTTACTCACGGACAGGTAGGAACACTGAAGCTTTCTTT. Translating gives CASSYSRTGRNTEAFF.

This clonotype was detected ten times or more. The chain uses TRBV30 and TRBJ2-3; D not certain. Trimming took off 5 bases at V and 0 bases at J, with 9 bases between the two ends. Germline lookup yields CDR1 GTSNPN and CDR2 SVGIG (reference sequence). CDR3 length: 13 amino acids. The CDR3 DNA reads TGTGCCTGGCAAGACACTAGCACAGATACGCAGTATTTT. Translated, it gives CAWQDTSTDTQYF.